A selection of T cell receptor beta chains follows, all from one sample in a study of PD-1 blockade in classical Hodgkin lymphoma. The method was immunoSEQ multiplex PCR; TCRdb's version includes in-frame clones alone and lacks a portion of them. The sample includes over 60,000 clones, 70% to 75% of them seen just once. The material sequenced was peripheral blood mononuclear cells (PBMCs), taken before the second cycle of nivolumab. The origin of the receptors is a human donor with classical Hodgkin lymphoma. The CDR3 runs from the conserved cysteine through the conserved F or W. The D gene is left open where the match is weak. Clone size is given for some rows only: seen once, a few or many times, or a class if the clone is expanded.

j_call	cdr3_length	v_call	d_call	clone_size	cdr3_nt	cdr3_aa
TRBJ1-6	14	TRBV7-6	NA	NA	TGTGCCAGCAGCTTAACGGGTGTTAATTCACCCCTCCACTTT	CASSLTGVNSPLHF
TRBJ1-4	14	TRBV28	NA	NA	TGTGCCAGCAGCCAGGAGTCAACTAATGAAAAACTGTTTTTT	CASSQESTNEKLFF
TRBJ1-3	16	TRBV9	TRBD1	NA	TGTGCCAGCAGCGTAATGAAGGGACAGTTGCCAGGGACCATATATTTT	CASSVMKGQLPGTIYF
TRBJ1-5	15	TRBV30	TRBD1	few	TGTGCCTGGAGTTTATCGGGACAGTACAATCAGCCCCAGCATTTT	CAWSLSGQYNQPQHF
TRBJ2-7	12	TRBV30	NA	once	TGTGCCTGGAGATTCGACGTAGAAGGGCAGTACTTC	CAWRFDVEGQYF
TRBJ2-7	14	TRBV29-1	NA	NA	TGCAGCGTTGTACTATTCGAGACGAGGGACGAGCAGTACTTC	CSVVLFETRDEQYF
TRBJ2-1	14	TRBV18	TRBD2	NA	TGTGCCAGCTCACCGGAGCGGGAGCTTGATGAGCAGTTCTTC	CASSPERELDEQFF
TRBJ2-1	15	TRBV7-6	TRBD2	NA	TGTGCCAGCAGCTCTTGGGGCGGGGGTTACAATGAGCAGTTCTTC	CASSSWGGGYNEQFF
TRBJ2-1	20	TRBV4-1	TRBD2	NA	TGCGCCAGCAGCCAAGCGATTTTAGCGGGAGGAGCGAGGGGCTACAATGAGCAGTTCTTC	CASSQAILAGGARGYNEQFF
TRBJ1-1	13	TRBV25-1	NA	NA	TGTGCCAGCAGCTTCTCTATGAACACTGAAGCTTTCTTT	CASSFSMNTEAFF
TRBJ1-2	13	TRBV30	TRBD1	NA	TGTGCCTGGTTGGGACAGGGGATCGGCGGCTACACCTTC	CAWLGQGIGGYTF
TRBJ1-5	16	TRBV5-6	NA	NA	TGTGCCAGCAGCTTGAGAACCTTACATAGCAATCAGCCCCAGCATTTT	CASSLRTLHSNQPQHF
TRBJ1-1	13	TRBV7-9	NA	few	TGTGCCAGCAGCACGACAGGTAGGGGTGAAGCTTTCTTT	CASSTTGRGEAFF
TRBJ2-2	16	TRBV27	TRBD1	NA	TGTGCCAGCAGTCAGCCCCCGGACAGGGGGACCGGGGAGCTGTTTTTT	CASSQPPDRGTGELFF
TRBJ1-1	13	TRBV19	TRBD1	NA	TGTGCCAGTAGGGACAGGGTGGGCACTGAAGCTTTCTTT	CASRDRVGTEAFF
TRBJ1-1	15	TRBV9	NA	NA	TGTGCCAGCAGCCTTCTCCCGGGGGGGGCTACTGAAGCTTTCTTT	CASSLLPGGATEAFF
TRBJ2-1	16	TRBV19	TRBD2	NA	TGTGCCAGTAAGGAGCTGAGCGGGGGATCCTACAATGAGCAGTTCTTC	CASKELSGGSYNEQFF
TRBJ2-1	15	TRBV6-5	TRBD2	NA	TGTGCCAGCACGTTAGCGGGAGCGGGCTACAATGAGCAGTTCTTC	CASTLAGAGYNEQFF
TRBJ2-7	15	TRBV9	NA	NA	TGTGCCAGCAGCGTAGATGGGGGTTTTTCCTACGAGCAGTACTTC	CASSVDGGFSYEQYF
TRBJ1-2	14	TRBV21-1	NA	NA	TGTGCCAGCAGCCATTTTGGGGGGGAAAGGGGCTACACCTTC	CASSHFGGERGYTF
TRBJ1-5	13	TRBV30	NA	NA	TGTGCCTGGAGTGCAGGCGGGAATCAGCCCCAGCATTTT	CAWSAGGNQPQHF
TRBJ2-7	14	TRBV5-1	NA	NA	TGCGCCAGCGGTCTCTCCGGGAGTGCCTACGAGCAGTACTTC	CASGLSGSAYEQYF
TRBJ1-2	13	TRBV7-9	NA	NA	TGTGCCACCGCCCCAAGCGGACCGTTTGGCTACACCTTC	CATAPSGPFGYTF
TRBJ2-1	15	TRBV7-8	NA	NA	TGTGCCAGCAGCCCCAGGCCGAGCTCCTACAATGAGCAGTTCTTC	CASSPRPSSYNEQFF
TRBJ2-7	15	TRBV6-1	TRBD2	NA	TGTGCCAGCAGTGAGGAGCGGGGGGACGCCTACGAGCAGTACTTC	CASSEERGDAYEQYF
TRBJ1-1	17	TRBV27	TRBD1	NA	TGTGCCAGCAGTTGGGACGCCGGACAGGGACGGAACACTGAAGCTTTCTTT	CASSWDAGQGRNTEAFF
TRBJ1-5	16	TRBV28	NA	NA	TGTGCCAGCAGTTCCCCCGTACAGTTGAGCAATCAGCCCCAGCATTTT	CASSSPVQLSNQPQHF